This T cell receptor (beta chain) emerged from a study of blood T cell repertoires in COVID-19. Overall study context: From T cells, B-cell-depleted T cells, or PBMCs came the material, which was cDNA or gDNA.

CDR3 length: 15 residues. Trimming cost V 5 bases and J 6 bases; bases outside gene matches: 11. Germline values: CDR1 SQVTM, CDR2 ANQGSEA. In the study's own analysis: Amplification of reference gene primers was used by the study to estimate nucleated cell counts. The protocol was immunoSEQ multiplex PCR, while the TCRdb copy is restricted to in-frame clones and leaves out a portion. V, J and clone size derive from that table, while D and trimming were established from the DNA sequence. Of under 200,000 clones in the sample, 86% were seen once. This clonotype was sampled from a man between 60 and 75 years old with acute or convalescent COVID-19. The chain combines TRBV29-1 with TRBJ2-2; 8 bases are shared with TRBD2. Specimen: peripheral blood. The CDR3 is CSVQNPGGDPGELFF. CDR3 coding DNA: TGCAGCGTTCAAAACCCCGGGGGGGATCCCGGGGAGCTGTTTTTT.